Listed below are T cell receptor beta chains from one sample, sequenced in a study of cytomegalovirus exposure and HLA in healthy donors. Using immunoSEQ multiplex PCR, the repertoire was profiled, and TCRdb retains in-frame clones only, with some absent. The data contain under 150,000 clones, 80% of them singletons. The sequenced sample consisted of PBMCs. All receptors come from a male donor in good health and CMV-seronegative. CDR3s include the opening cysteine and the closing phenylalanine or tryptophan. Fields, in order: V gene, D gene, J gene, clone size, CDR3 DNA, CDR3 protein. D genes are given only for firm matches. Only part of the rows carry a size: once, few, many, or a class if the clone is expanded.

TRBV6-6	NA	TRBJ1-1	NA	TGTGCCAGCAGCCTACTGGGAGGGACAAACACTGAAGCTTTCTTT	CASSLLGGTNTEAFF
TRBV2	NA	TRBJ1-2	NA	TGTGCCAGCGCAGTAAACTATGGCTACACCTTC	CASAVNYGYTF
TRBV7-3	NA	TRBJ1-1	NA	TGTGCCAGCAGCTTGGCAGGGGTGAACACTGAAGCTTTCTTT	CASSLAGVNTEAFF
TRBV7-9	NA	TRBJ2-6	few	TGTGCCAGCAGCTTAGTTTCCCCCCTTGGGGCCAACGTCCTGACTTTC	CASSLVSPLGANVLTF
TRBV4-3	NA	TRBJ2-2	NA	TGCGCCAGCAGCCAAGGAGGGTACACCGGGGAGCTGTTTTTT	CASSQGGYTGELFF
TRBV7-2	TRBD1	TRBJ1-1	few	TGTGCCAGCAGCCGCCCCACAGGGGGCAACACTGAAGCTTTCTTT	CASSRPTGGNTEAFF
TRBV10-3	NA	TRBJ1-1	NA	TGTGCCATCAGTGAGTTCGGGAACACTGAAGCTTTCTTT	CAISEFGNTEAFF
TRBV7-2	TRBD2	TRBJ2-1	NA	TGTGCCAGCAGCTTAACAGCGGGGGGGCCTCGGATGGTGAATGAGCAGTTCTTC	CASSLTAGGPRMVNEQFF
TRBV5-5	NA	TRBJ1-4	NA	TGTGCCAGCAGCTTGGTACAGGCCAGAGGTGAAAAACTGTTTTTT	CASSLVQARGEKLFF
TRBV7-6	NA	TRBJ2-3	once	TGTGCCAGCACCTTGAGGGGGGGTACCACAGATACGCAGTATTTT	CASTLRGGTTDTQYF
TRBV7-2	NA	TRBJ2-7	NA	TGTGCCAGCAGCTTAGGCTTTATGGGCCCCTACGAGCAGTACTTC	CASSLGFMGPYEQYF
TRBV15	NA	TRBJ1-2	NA	TGTGCCACCAGCAGAGATCAACACCTCACCGCTGGCTACACCTTC	CATSRDQHLTAGYTF
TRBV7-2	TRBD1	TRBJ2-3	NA	TGTGCCAGCAGCTTAGTGGCAGGGGGTGCAGATACGCAGTATTTT	CASSLVAGGADTQYF
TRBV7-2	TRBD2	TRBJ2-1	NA	TGTGCCAGCAGCTTCGTGCGGGGGGGCCTAAATGAGCAGTTCTTC	CASSFVRGGLNEQFF
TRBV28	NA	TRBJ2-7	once	TGTGCCACCCGAGGGGGTTCGTACGAGCAGTACTTC	CATRGGSYEQYF
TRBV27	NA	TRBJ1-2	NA	TGTGCCAGCAGTTTATTCTCTTCAGCCAGGGAAAGCAAAAGGGGAGGCTACACCTTC	CASSLFSSARESKRGGYTF
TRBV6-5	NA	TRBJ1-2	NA	TGTGCCAGCAGTCTTACAGGGCCTTATGGCTACACCTTC	CASSLTGPYGYTF
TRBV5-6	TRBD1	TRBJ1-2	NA	TGTGCCAGCAGCTTGGACAGGGGGCATGGCTACACCTTC	CASSLDRGHGYTF
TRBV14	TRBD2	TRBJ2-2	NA	TGTGCCAGCAGCCCCAGAATAGCGGGGGCCGGGGAGCTGTTTTTT	CASSPRIAGAGELFF
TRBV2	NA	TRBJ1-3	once	TGTGCCAGCAGTGGGACAGTCACTGGAAACACCATATATTTT	CASSGTVTGNTIYF
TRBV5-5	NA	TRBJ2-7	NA	TGTGCCAGCATGGGAGGCTCCTACGAGCAGTACTTC	CASMGGSYEQYF
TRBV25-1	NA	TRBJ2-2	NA	TGTGCCAGCAGTGACCCGGAACAGATCGCGAACACCGGGGAGCTGTTTTTT	CASSDPEQIANTGELFF